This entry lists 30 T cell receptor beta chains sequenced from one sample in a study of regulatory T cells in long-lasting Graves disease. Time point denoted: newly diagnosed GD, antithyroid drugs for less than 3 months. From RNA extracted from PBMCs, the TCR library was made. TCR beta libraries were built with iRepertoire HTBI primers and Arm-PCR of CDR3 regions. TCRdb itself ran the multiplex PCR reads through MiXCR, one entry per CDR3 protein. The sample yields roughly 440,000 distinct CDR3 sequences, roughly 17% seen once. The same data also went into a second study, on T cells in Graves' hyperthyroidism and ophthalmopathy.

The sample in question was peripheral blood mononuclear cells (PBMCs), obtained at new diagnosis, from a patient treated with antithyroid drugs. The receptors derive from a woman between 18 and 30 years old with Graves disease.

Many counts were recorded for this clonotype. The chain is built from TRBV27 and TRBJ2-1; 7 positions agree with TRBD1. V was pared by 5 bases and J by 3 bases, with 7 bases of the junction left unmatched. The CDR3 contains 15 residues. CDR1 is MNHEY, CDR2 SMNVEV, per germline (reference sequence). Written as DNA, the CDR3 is TGTGCCAGCAGTCCCACAGGGGTAGGCTACAATGAGCAGTTCTTC. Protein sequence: CASSPTGVGYNEQFF.

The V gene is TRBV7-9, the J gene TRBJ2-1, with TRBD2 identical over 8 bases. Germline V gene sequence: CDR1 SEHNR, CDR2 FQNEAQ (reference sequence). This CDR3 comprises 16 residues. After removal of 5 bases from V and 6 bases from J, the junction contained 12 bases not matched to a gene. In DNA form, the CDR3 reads TGTGCCAGCAGCAATGTTTCACTAGCGGTCTTCAATGAGCAGTTCTTC. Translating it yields CASSNVSLAVFNEQFF.

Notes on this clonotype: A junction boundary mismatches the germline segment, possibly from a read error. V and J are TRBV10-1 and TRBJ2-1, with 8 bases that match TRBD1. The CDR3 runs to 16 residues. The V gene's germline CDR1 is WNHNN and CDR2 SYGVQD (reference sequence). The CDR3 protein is CAIRAETGESYNEQFF. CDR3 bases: TGTGCCATCCGGGCGGAGACAGGGGAGTCCTACAATGAGCAGTTCTTC.

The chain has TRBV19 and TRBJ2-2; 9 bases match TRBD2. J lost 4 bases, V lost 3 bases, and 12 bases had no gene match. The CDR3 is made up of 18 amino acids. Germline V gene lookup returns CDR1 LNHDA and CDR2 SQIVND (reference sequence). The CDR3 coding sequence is TGTGCCAGTAGTATCTCCTCGTCGCGGGAGGGCCCCACCGGGGAGCTGTTTTTT. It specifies CASSISSSREGPTGELFF.

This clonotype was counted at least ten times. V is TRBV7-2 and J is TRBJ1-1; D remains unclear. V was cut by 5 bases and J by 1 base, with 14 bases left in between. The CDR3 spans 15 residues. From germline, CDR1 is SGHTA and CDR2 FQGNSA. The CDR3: CASSLSGVRNTEAFF. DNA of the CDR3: TGTGCCAGCAGCCTCTCCGGGGTTAGGAACACTGAAGCTTTCTTT.

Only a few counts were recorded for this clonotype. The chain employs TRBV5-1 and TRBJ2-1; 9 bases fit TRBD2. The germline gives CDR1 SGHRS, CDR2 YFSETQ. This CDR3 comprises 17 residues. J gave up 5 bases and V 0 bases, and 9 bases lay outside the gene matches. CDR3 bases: TGCGCCAGCAGCTTGGCCGTGACTAGCGGCTTCAACAATGAGCAGTTCTTC. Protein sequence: CASSLAVTSGFNNEQFF.

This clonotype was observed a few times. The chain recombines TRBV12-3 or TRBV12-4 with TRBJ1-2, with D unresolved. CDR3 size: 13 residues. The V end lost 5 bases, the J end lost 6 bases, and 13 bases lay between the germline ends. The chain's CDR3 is CASSPMRRDGYTF. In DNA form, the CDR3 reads TGTGCCAGCAGTCCTATGAGAAGGGATGGCTACACCTTC.

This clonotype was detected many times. The CDR3 DNA reads TGTGCCAGCAGTTTAGAACTAGCGGGAGTATCCACCGGGGAGCTGTTTTTT. Translation: CASSLELAGVSTGELFF. The rearrangement joins TRBV12-3 or TRBV12-4 to TRBJ2-2; 11 bases fit TRBD2. The CDR3 is 17 amino acids. V was pared by 1 base and J by 4 bases, with 5 bases of the junction left unmatched.

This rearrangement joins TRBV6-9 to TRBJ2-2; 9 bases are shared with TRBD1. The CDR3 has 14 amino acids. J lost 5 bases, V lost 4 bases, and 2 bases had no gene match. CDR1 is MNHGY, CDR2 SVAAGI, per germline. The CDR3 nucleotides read TGTGCCAGCAGTTCACAGGGGGCAACCGGGGAGCTGTTTTTT. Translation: CASSSQGATGELFF.

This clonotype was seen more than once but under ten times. The CDR3 spells CSASRRGIYGYTF. In nucleotides, the CDR3 is TGCAGTGCTAGTCGCAGGGGGATCTATGGCTACACCTTC. The chain recombines TRBV20-1 with TRBJ1-2, with TRBD1 matching over 7 bases. In germline, CDR1 is DFQATT, CDR2 SNEGSKA (reference sequence). V trimming: 3 bases; J trimming: 4 bases; junction bases outside the gene matches: 5. The length of the CDR3 is 13 residues.

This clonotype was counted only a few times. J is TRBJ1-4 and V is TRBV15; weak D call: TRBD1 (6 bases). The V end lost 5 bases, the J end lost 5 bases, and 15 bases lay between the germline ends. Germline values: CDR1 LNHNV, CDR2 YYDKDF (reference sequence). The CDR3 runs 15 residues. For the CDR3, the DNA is TGTGCCACCAGCGGATACCGGGACATGAATGAAAAACTGTTTTTT. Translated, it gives CATSGYRDMNEKLFF. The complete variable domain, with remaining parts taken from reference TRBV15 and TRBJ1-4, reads DAMVIQNPRYQVTQFGKPVTLSCSQTLNHNVMYWYQQKSSQAPKLLFHYYDKDFNNEADTPDNFQSRRPNTSFCFLDIRSPGLGDTAMYLCATSGYRDMNEKLFFGSGTQLSVL.

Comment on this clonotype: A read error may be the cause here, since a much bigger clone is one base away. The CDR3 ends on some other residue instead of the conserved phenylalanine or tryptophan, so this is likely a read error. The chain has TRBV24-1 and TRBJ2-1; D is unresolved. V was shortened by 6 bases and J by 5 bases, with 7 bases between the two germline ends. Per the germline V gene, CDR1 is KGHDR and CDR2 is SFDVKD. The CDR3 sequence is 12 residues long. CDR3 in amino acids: CATSSPDNEQFL. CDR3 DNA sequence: TGTGCCACCAGTTCCCCGGACAATGAGCAGTTCCTC.

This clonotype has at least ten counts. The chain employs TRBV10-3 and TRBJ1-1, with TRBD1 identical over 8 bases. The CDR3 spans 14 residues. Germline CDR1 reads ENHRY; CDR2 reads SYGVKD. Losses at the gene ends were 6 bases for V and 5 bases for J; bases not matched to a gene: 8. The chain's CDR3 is CAISRDRLTTEAFF. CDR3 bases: TGTGCCATCAGCCGGGACAGGCTGACGACTGAAGCTTTCTTT.

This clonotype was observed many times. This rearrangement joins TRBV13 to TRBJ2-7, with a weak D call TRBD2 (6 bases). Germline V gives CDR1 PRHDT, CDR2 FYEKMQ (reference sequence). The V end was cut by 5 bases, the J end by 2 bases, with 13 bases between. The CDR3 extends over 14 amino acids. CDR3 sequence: CASSLGLTAYEQYF. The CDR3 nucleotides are TGTGCCAGCAGCCTGGGACTGACTGCCTACGAGCAGTACTTC.

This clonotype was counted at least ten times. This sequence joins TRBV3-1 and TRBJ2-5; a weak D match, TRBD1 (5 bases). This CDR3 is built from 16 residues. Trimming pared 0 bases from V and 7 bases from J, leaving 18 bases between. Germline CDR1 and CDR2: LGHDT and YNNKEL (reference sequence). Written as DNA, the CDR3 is TGTGCCAGCAGCCAAGAAGGGGTCAGGGCTGGGGTGACCCAGTACTTC. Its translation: CASSQEGVRAGVTQYF.

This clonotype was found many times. CDR3 nucleotide sequence: TGCAGTGCGGCGGGAGTTGGTATGAGTGAGCAGTTCTTC. Amino acid sequence: CSAAGVGMSEQFF. This chain uses TRBV20-1 with TRBJ2-1; 7 positions match TRBD2. Trimming cost V 6 bases and J 9 bases; bases outside gene matches: 11. Germline lookup yields CDR1 DFQATT and CDR2 SNEGSKA (reference sequence). This CDR3 region has 13 residues.

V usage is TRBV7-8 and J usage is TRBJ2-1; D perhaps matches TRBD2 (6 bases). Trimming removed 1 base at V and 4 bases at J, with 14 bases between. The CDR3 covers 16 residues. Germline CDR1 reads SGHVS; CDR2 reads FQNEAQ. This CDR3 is CASSLVGDGGYNEQFF. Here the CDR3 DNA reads TGTGCCAGCAGCTTAGTGGGCGACGGGGGATACAATGAGCAGTTCTTC.

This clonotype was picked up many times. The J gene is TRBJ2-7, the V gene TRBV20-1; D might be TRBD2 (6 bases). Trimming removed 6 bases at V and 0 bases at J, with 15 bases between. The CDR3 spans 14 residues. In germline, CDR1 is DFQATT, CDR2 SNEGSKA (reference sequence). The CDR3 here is CSASGRESSYEQYF. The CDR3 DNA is TGCAGTGCAAGTGGACGGGAGAGCTCCTACGAGCAGTACTTC.

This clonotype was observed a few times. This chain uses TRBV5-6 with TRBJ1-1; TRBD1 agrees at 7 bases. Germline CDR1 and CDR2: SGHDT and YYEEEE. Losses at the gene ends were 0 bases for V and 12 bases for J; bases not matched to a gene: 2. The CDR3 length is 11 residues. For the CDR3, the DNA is TGTGCCAGCAGCTTGGGACAGGGAACTTTCTTT. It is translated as CASSLGQGTFF.

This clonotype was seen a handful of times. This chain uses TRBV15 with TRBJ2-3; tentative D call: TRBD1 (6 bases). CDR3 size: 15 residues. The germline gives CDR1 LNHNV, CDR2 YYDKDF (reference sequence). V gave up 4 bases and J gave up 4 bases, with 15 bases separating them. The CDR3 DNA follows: TGTGCCACCAGCATTGATGTTTGGGGGCCAGATACGCAGTATTTT. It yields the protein CATSIDVWGPDTQYF. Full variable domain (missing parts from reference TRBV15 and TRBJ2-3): DAMVIQNPRYQVTQFGKPVTLSCSQTLNHNVMYWYQQKSSQAPKLLFHYYDKDFNNEADTPDNFQSRRPNTSFCFLDIRSPGLGDTAMYLCATSIDVWGPDTQYFGPGTRLTVL.

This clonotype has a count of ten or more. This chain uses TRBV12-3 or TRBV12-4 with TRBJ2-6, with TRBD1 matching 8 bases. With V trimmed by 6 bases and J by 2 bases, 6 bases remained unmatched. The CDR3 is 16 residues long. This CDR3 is CASRRTGRTGANVLTF. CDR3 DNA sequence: TGTGCCAGCAGAAGGACAGGGAGGACTGGGGCCAACGTCCTGACTTTC.

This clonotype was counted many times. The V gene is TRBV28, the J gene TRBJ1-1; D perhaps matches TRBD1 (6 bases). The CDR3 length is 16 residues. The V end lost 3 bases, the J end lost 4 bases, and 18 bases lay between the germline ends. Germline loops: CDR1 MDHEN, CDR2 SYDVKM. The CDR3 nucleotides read TGTGCCAGCAGTTTCCCGGGACAAATCTGGGCCACTGAAGCTTTCTTT. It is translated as CASSFPGQIWATEAFF.

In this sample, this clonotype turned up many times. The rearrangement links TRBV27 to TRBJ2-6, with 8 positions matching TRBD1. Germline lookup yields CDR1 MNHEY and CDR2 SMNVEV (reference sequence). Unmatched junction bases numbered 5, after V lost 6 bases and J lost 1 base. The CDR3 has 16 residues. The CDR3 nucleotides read TGTGCCAGCAGCGATAGGACAGGGTCTGGGGCCAACGTCCTGACTTTC. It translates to CASSDRTGSGANVLTF.

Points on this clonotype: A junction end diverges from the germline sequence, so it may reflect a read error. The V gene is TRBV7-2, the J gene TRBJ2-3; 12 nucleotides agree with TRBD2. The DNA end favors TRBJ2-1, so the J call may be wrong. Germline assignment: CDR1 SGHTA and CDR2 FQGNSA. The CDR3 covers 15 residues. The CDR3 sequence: CASSPSGTSGNEQFF. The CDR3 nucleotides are TGCGCCAGCAGCCCCTCCGGGACTAGCGGGAATGAGCAGTTCTTC.

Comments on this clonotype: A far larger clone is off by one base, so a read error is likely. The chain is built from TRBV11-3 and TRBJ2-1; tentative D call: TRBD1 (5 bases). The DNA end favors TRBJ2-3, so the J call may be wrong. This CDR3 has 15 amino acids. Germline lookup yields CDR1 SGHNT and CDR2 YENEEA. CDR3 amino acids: CASSLQGNGADMQYF. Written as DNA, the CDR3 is TGTGCCAGCAGCTTACAGGGAAATGGGGCAGATATGCAGTATTTT.

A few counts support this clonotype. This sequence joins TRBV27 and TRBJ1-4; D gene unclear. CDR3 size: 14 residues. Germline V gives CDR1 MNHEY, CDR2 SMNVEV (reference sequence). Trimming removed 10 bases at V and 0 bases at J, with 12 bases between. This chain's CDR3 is CATRGATTNEKLFF. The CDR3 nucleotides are TGTGCCACCCGCGGAGCAACAACTAATGAAAAACTGTTTTTT.

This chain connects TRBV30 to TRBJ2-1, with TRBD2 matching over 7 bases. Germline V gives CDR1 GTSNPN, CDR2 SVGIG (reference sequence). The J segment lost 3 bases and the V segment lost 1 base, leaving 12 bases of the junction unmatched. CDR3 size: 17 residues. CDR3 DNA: TGTGCCTGGAGTGCCATTCCGCGGGAGAGGCTCTACAATGAGCAGTTCTTC. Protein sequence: CAWSAIPRERLYNEQFF.

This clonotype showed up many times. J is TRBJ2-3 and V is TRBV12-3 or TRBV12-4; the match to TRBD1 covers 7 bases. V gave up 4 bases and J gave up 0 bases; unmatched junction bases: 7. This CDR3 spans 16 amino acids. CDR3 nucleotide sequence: TGTGCCAGCAGTTACGACAGGGACACTAGCACAGATACGCAGTATTTT. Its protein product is CASSYDRDTSTDTQYF.

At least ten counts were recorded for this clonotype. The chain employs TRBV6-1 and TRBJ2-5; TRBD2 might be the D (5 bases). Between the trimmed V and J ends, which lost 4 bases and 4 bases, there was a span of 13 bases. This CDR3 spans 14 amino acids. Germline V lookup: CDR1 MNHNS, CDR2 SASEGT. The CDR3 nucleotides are TGTGCCAGCAGTGGAGGGTTACGAGGAGAGACCCAGTACTTC. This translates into CASSGGLRGETQYF.

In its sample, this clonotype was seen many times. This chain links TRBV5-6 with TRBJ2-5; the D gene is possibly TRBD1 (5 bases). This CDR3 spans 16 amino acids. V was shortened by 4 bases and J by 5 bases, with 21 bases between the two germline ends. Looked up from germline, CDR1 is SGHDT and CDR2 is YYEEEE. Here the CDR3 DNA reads TGTGCCAGCAGCGCCGGACAACTCACCTTTGGGGAGACCCAGTACTTC. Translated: CASSAGQLTFGETQYF. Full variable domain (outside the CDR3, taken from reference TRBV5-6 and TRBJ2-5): DAGVTQSPTHLIKTRGQQVTLRCSPKSGHDTVSWYQQALGQGPQFIFQYYEEEERQRGNFPDRFSGHQFPNYSSELNVNALLLGDSALYLCASSAGQLTFGETQYFGPGTRLLVL.